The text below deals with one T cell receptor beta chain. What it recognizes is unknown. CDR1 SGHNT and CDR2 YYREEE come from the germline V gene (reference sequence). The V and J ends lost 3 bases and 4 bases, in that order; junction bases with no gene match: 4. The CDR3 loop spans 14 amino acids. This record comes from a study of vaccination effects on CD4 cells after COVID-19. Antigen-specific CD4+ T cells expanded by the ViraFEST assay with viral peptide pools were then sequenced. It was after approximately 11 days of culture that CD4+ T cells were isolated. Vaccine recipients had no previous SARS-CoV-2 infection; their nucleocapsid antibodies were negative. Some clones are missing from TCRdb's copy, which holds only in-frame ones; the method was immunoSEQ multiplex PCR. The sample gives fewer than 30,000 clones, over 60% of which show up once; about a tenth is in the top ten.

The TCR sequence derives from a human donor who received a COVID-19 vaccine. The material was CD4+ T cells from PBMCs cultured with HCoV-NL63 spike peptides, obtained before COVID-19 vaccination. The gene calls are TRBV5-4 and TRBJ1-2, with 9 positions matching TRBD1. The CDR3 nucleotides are TGTGCCAGCAGCTGGGACAGGGTCGGCTATGGCTACACCTTC. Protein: CASSWDRVGYGYTF. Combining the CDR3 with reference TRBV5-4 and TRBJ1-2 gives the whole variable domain ETGVTQSPTHLIKTRGQQVTLRCSSQSGHNTVSWYQQALGQGPQFIFQYYREEENGRGNFPPRFSGLQFPNYSSELNVNALELDDSALYLCASSWDRVGYGYTFGSGTRLTVV.